Sequencing of this T cell receptor beta chain was carried out in a study of T cells in Graves' hyperthyroidism and ophthalmopathy. This clonotype was recorded a few times. Its antigen is unidentified. CDR3 length equals 16 residues. CDR1 SEHNR and CDR2 FQNEAQ come from the germline V gene (reference sequence). V shed 1 base and J shed 8 bases, with 17 bases lying between them. RNA transcripts were the template for amplifying TCR beta CDR3 regions. With the HTBI primer set, the TCR CDR3 went through a first round of RT-PCR. TCRdb reanalysed the multiplex PCR reads using MiXCR and keeps one entry per CDR3 protein. This table has 300,000 to 400,000 distinct CDR3 sequences, around 20% appearing once. Findings and limits, study-wide: From stable hyperthyroidism, ophthalmopathy was separated by a 13 V-J model.

Sequencing was done on a sample of blood. The receptor was derived from a woman in her fifties or sixties with Graves' hyperthyroidism. The V and J genes are TRBV7-9 and TRBJ1-4; no clear D gene. The DNA of the CDR3 is TGTGCCAGCAGCTTAGGTGGCAGAGGGCAATCGGAAAAACTGTTTTTT. This translates into CASSLGGRGQSEKLFF.